The T cell receptor beta chain under discussion was sequenced for a study of CD8+CD57+ T cells in acquired aplastic anemia. Germline CDR1 reads SGHVS; CDR2 reads FQNEAQ. Germline trimming cut 5 bases from V and 6 bases from J; bases unmatched to any gene: 15. This CDR3 spans 16 amino acids. According to the study, genomic DNA was the template for TCR beta VDJ and CDR3 profiling. TCRdb recomputed calls from the reads with MiXCR, one row per CDR3 protein. The top ten hold 4% of the sample, which has roughly 420,000 distinct CDR3 sequences, roughly 68% seen once. This TCR derives from a human donor in good health, serving as a control. Sample: sorted CD4+, CD8+, or CD8+CD57+ T cells (not recorded which) from PBMCs. V gene TRBV7-8 combines with J gene TRBJ2-7; 8 nucleotides line up with TRBD2. The CDR3 DNA reads TGTGCCAGCAGCGTAGTTCGGGGGGGGGTGAAGGGCGAGCAGTACTTC. Protein product: CASSVVRGGVKGEQYF.